Listed here are 6 T cell receptor beta chains from one sample, sequenced in a study of blood T cell repertoires in COVID-19. This table comes from immunoSEQ multiplex PCR, and its TCRdb copy is limited to in-frame clones, with some not included. The table has 17,000 or so clones, around 90% seen once. The material sequenced was peripheral blood. The source is a human donor in a cohort sampled during active COVID-19.

The rearrangement uses TRBV11-3 and TRBJ2-7; 9 bases agree with TRBD1. This CDR3 region has 15 residues. Germline lookup yields CDR1 SGHNT and CDR2 YENEEA. J lost 1 base, V lost 5 bases, and 6 bases had no gene match. CDR3 amino acids: CASSIGTGSSYEQYF. The CDR3 nucleotides read TGTGCCAGCAGCATCGGGACAGGGAGTTCCTACGAGCAGTACTTC.

The gene calls are TRBV4-1 and TRBJ2-3; D gene ambiguous. The V gene's germline CDR1 is MGHRA and CDR2 YSYEKL. The V end lost 3 bases, the J end lost 5 bases, and 6 bases lay between the germline ends. This CDR3 contains 12 residues. The CDR3 DNA sequence: TGCGCCAGCAGCCATCGGGTAGATACGCAGTATTTT. Translated, it gives CASSHRVDTQYF.

The chain couples TRBV2 to TRBJ2-1, with TRBD2 matching 14 bases. Trimming at V came to 5 bases and at J to 7 bases, leaving 4 bases not matched to a gene. Germline CDR1 SNHLY, CDR2 FYNNEI. The CDR3 covers 15 residues. The CDR3 DNA follows: TGTGCCAGCAGTACGACTAGCGGGAGGGGGAATGAGCAGTTCTTC. Protein product: CASSTTSGRGNEQFF.

The V call is TRBV28, the J call TRBJ2-7; D ambiguous. Deletions cut 6 bases from V and 3 bases from J, with 9 bases between. Germline V gene lookup returns CDR1 MDHEN and CDR2 SYDVKM. The CDR3 has 12 amino acids. CDR3 sequence reads: CASRPADYEQYF. The DNA for the CDR3 is TGTGCCAGCAGGCCCGCAGACTACGAGCAGTACTTC.

This chain connects TRBV9 to TRBJ2-5; a possible D gene is TRBD2 (5 bases). Germline values: CDR1 SGDLS, CDR2 YYNGEE. V dropped 0 bases and J dropped 2 bases, with 17 bases sitting between them. CDR3 length equals 17 residues. The CDR3 here is CASSVAGSHKIQETQYF. The CDR3 DNA reads TGTGCCAGCAGCGTAGCTGGGAGCCACAAGATACAAGAGACCCAGTACTTC.

The V call is TRBV3-1 (or the pseudogene TRBV3-2), the J call TRBJ1-1, with D possibly TRBD1 on 5 matching bases. Trimming left V 5 bases short and J 8 bases short, with 18 bases between. This CDR3 spans 14 amino acids. The germline V gene encodes CDR1 LGHDT and CDR2 YNNKEL (reference sequence). CDR3 nucleotide sequence: TGTGCCAGCAGCTTAAGTGGGGCCGACCTGGAAGCTTTCTTT. It translates to CASSLSGADLEAFF.